This T cell receptor beta chain is drawn from a study of neoadjuvant nivolumab and ipilimumab in lung cancer (dated by TCRdb to about 2020). For the study in its entirety: Intravenous nivolumab was dosed at 3 mg/kg on days 1, 15 and 29, and in the combination arm ipilimumab 1 mg/kg was added on day 1 only. The primary trial endpoint was the major pathologic response (MPR) rate in the intention-to-treat population in each study arm. Of the 45 or so patients with operable NSCLC treated in the trial, about 23 were randomized to nivolumab monotherapy and roughly 20 to nivolumab plus ipilimumab. TCR repertoires were compared between pretherapy (baseline) peripheral blood and tumors resected at surgery after neoadjuvant immune checkpoint blockade. Seven patients had matched pretherapy and resected tumor pairs analyzed, with four treated with nivolumab and three with nivolumab plus ipilimumab. Study-wide conclusions, independent of this receptor: Tumor T-cell richness and clonality rose from pretherapy to surgery in three of three dual-therapy tumors but in only two of four nivolumab-treated tumors. No significant correlation was found between TCR clonality and pathologic tumor regression, and only one major-pathologic-response sample was available for the clonality analysis. TCR richness and clonality were greater in resected tumors than in tumor-adjacent uninvolved lung, and increases were seen in more dual-therapy-treated tumors. A positive correlation was observed between pretherapy blood TCR richness and richness in tumors resected after neoadjuvant therapy (Spearman R of about 0.8). A small number of samples was subjected to TCR sequencing.

The junction carries 8 bases between V and J, which are trimmed by 0 bases and 5 bases respectively. The germline V gene encodes CDR1 SGHKS and CDR2 YYEKEE (reference sequence). Measured from the cysteine to the phenylalanine, the CDR3 is 13 residues long. Only the CDR3 part of the read is kept: 39 bases, read in frame from the first base. The sample's time point label, decoded: at surgical resection after neoadjuvant nivolumab +/- ipilimumab. The samples were taken from NEOSTAR, a phase 2 randomized trial in operable NSCLC that tested neoadjuvant nivolumab or nivolumab plus ipilimumab, followed by surgery. Library preparation employed the immunoSEQ multiplex PCR assay. In the authors' own workflow: Repertoires were summarized by richness and clonality, and significantly expanded and contracted clones were identified between pre- and post-therapy samples. TCRdb mirrors the immuneACCESS table, restricted to in-frame sequences. Some clones are absent from its copies; in checked studies, under half trace to an unresolved V gene, and the reason for the others is unknown. Clonal size and the V and J genes are those of that table, whereas D and trimming came from the DNA. The sample table records fewer than 20,000 clones; 60% to 80% of these occur just once. The leading ten clones occupy about 8.8% of the sample.

On this clone itself: Its antigen specificity is not known. Base quality data are lacking; no much larger clone is found one base away.

This TCR was recovered from an adult with non-small cell lung cancer. This sample comprised tumor tissue, obtained after neoadjuvant nivolumab, alone or with ipilimumab, at or shortly before surgery. The sequence joins TRBV5-5 to TRBJ2-5; TRBD1 might be the D gene, on 5 matching bases. CDR3 loop: CASSLAGHETQYF. DNA sequence: TGTGCCAGCAGCTTGGCAGGGCATGAGACCCAGTACTTC. Where the CDR3 stops, the reference TRBV5-5 and TRBJ2-5 genes take over; the full variable domain is DAGVTQSPTHLIKTRGQQVTLRCSPISGHKSVSWYQQVLGQGPQFIFQYYEKEERGRGNFPDRFSARQFPNYSSELNVNALLLGDSALYLCASSLAGHETQYFGPGTRLLVL.